What follows are 21 T cell receptor beta chains derived from one specimen sequenced in a study of T cells after yellow fever vaccination. TCRdb recomputed calls from the 5' RACE reads with MiXCR, one row per CDR3 protein. The sample has about 57,000 distinct CDR3 sequences; approximately 7.4% are singletons. Sample: CD8+ T cells sorted from PBMCs, taken 15 days after the yellow fever booster vaccination. The receptors stem from a man aged 25 to 40 who received the YFV17D yellow fever vaccine.

This clonotype was detected ten times or more. The chain combines TRBV6-2 or TRBV6-3 with TRBJ2-7; 9 positions agree with TRBD2. Unmatched junction bases numbered 3, after V lost 1 base and J lost 2 bases. Germline CDR1 reads MNHEY; CDR2 reads SVGEGT. There are 15 residues in the CDR3. The CDR3 DNA is TGTGCCAGCAGTTACTTCCTAGCGGGGACCTACGAGCAGTACTTC. Protein product: CASSYFLAGTYEQYF.

This clonotype was seen a handful of times. The rearrangement joins TRBV30 to TRBJ1-1; no clear D gene. The CDR3 has 14 amino acids. V lost 0 bases and J lost 1, with 9 bases in between. Germline CDR1 is GTSNPN and CDR2 is SVGIG (reference sequence). The CDR3 DNA reads as TGTGCCTGGAGTGTCGAAGAGCAGAACACTGAAGCTTTCTTT. It codes for CAWSVEEQNTEAFF. The full variable domain, its missing parts supplied by reference TRBV30 and TRBJ1-1, is SQTIHQWPATLVQPVGSPLSLECTVEGTSNPNLYWYRQAAGRGLQLLFYSVGIGQISSEVPQNLSASRPQDRQFILSSKKLLLSDSGFYLCAWSVEEQNTEAFFGQGTRLTVV.

This clonotype has a count of ten or more. This sequence joins TRBV27 and TRBJ2-6, with D unresolved. Per germline, CDR1 MNHEY and CDR2 SMNVEV (reference sequence). The CDR3 is 14 residues long. Trimming removed 5 bases at V and 0 bases at J, with 5 bases between. Here the CDR3 DNA reads TGTGCCAGCAGTAGTACCTCTGGGGCCAACGTCCTGACTTTC. Translation: CASSSTSGANVLTF.

At least ten counts were recorded for this clonotype. The chain carries TRBV7-6 and TRBJ2-6; D is perhaps TRBD1 (6 bases). The CDR3 loop spans 17 amino acids. Germline-derived CDR1 and CDR2 are SGHVS and FNYEAQ. V lost 0 bases and J lost 3, with 12 bases in between. The CDR3 spells CASSLATGYGGANVLTF. The CDR3 DNA is TGTGCCAGCAGCTTAGCCACAGGGTATGGTGGGGCCAACGTCCTGACTTTC. Full variable domain (remainder filled in from reference TRBV7-6 and TRBJ2-6): GAGVSQSPRYKVTKRGQDVALRCDPISGHVSLYWYRQALGQGPEFLTYFNYEAQQDKSGLPNDRFSAERPEGSISTLTIQRTEQRDSAMYRCASSLATGYGGANVLTFGAGSRLTVL.

This clonotype was detected ten times or more. This chain joins TRBV7-8 and TRBJ2-1; perhaps TRBD1 as D (5 bases). Trimming took 4 bases from V and 0 from J, leaving 13 bases between them. Germline values: CDR1 SGHVS, CDR2 FQNEAQ. This CDR3 is built from 16 residues. The CDR3 coding sequence is TGTGCCAGCAGCTCCCAGGGTGGAAGCTCCTACAATGAGCAGTTCTTC. Translation: CASSSQGGSSYNEQFF. Full variable domain (missing parts from reference TRBV7-8 and TRBJ2-1): GAGVSQSPRYKVAKRGQDVALRCDPISGHVSLFWYQQALGQGPEFLTYFQNEAQLDKSGLPSDRFFAERPEGSVSTLKIQRTQQEDSAVYLCASSSQGGSSYNEQFFGPGTRLTVL.

This clonotype was picked up many times. The rearrangement joins TRBV28 to TRBJ2-7, with D possibly matching TRBD1 (6 bases). This CDR3 contains 14 residues. CDR1 is MDHEN, CDR2 SYDVKM, per germline. The germline V and J ends were trimmed by 10 bases and 3 bases, with 19 bases remaining between them. CDR3 loop: CATLNRDNYYEQYF. CDR3 nucleotides: TGTGCCACCCTTAACCGGGACAACTACTACGAGCAGTACTTC. The full variable domain, its missing parts supplied by reference TRBV28 and TRBJ2-7, is DVKVTQSSRYLVKRTGEKVFLECVQDMDHENMFWYRQDPGLGLRLIYFSYDVKMKEKGDIPEGYSVSREKKERFSLILESASTNQTSMYLCATLNRDNYYEQYFGPGTRLTVT.

This clonotype was detected many times. The chain has TRBV27 and TRBJ2-4, with TRBD1 matching 9 bases. V dropped 3 bases and J dropped 9; count of bases not matched to a gene: 6. Germline lookup yields CDR1 MNHEY and CDR2 SMNVEV (reference sequence). The CDR3 covers 14 residues. The CDR3, as DNA: TGTGCCAGCAGTTTGGGGACAGGGTTAGCCATTCAGTACTTC. As protein: CASSLGTGLAIQYF.

This clonotype was picked up many times. This chain uses TRBV27 with TRBJ1-3; D is unclear. Germline lookup yields CDR1 MNHEY and CDR2 SMNVEV (reference sequence). The CDR3 runs to 13 residues. Trimming took off 6 bases at V and 2 bases at J, with 8 bases between the two ends. The chain's CDR3 is CASRKGTGNTIYF. CDR3 coding DNA: TGTGCCAGCAGAAAGGGAACTGGAAACACCATATATTTT.

In its sample, this clonotype was seen many times. Compared with germline, one end of the junction differs, possibly owing to a read error. The V and J genes are TRBV7-9 and TRBJ2-7; no reliable D call. The V gene's germline CDR1 is SEHNR and CDR2 FQNEAQ (reference sequence). The CDR3 sequence is 11 residues long. The CDR3 DNA follows: TGTGCCAGCGGCTTCCCCGACCAGCAGTACTTC. It yields the protein CASGFPDQQYF.

This clonotype appeared many times. The rearrangement uses TRBV6-5 and TRBJ2-7; D might be TRBD2 (6 bases). Per the germline V gene, CDR1 is MNHEY and CDR2 is SVGAGI. The CDR3 spans 14 residues. V was trimmed by 2 bases and J by 7 bases, leaving 15 bases between them. In DNA form, the CDR3 reads TGTGCCAGCAGTTACACCCGGGGAGGTCGGGAGCAGTACTTC. It codes for CASSYTRGGREQYF.

The sample holds many counts of this clonotype. The chain carries TRBV5-1 and TRBJ2-7; D is uncertain. Between the trimmed V and J ends, which lost 0 bases and 2 bases, there was a span of 9 bases. Germline V gene data show CDR1 as SGHRS and CDR2 as YFSETQ. This CDR3 has 14 amino acids. The CDR3 region has the DNA TGCGCCAGCAGCTTGGACGGGTCCCCCTACGAGCAGTACTTC. This encodes CASSLDGSPYEQYF.

Ten or more counts support this clonotype. This chain joins TRBV24-1 and TRBJ1-1, with 9 bases matching TRBD1. Germline CDR1 KGHDR, CDR2 SFDVKD. After removal of 6 bases from V and 1 base from J, the junction contained 5 bases not matched to a gene. The CDR3 loop spans 15 amino acids. The CDR3 DNA reads TGTGCCACCAGTACAGGGGGCGGGGGGAACACTGAAGCTTTCTTT. It specifies CATSTGGGGNTEAFF.

This clonotype was seen ten or more times. This rearrangement joins TRBV20-1 to TRBJ2-5; D gene uncertain. Germline values: CDR1 DFQATT, CDR2 SNEGSKA (reference sequence). This CDR3 is built from 12 residues. The ends were cut back, 1 base at V and 7 bases at J, with 10 bases in the middle. In DNA form, the CDR3 reads TGCAGTGCTAGAGGCTCATATGGGACCCAGTACTTC. Its translation: CSARGSYGTQYF.

This clonotype has a count of ten or more. The rearrangement joins TRBV20-1 to TRBJ2-2; 12 bases line up with TRBD2. The CDR3 is 18 residues long. J lost 4 bases, V lost 0 bases, and 9 bases had no gene match. CDR1 DFQATT and CDR2 SNEGSKA come from the germline V gene (reference sequence). The CDR3 DNA reads as TGCAGTGCTAGAGATCGACTAGCGGGAGCGGGTATCACCGGGGAGCTGTTTTTT. Protein: CSARDRLAGAGITGELFF.

This clonotype has at least ten counts. This chain uses TRBV3-1 with TRBJ2-7, with TRBD2 matching over 11 bases. Germline loops: CDR1 LGHDT, CDR2 YNNKEL (reference sequence). J lost 3 bases, V lost 1 base, and 2 bases had no gene match. This CDR3 has 15 residues. CDR3 loop: CASSQVTSGSYEQYF. The CDR3 DNA follows: TGTGCCAGCAGCCAAGTTACTAGCGGGAGCTACGAGCAGTACTTC.

There are a few counts of this clonotype. V gene TRBV10-2 combines with J gene TRBJ2-2; D gene unclear. Trimming removed 7 bases from V and 6 bases from J, with 15 bases in between. The CDR3 runs 14 residues. Looked up from germline, CDR1 is WSHSY and CDR2 is SAAADI. CDR3 region: CASMGAGRPGELFF. CDR3 DNA: TGCGCCAGCATGGGCGCAGGAAGACCCGGGGAGCTGTTTTTT.

This clonotype was observed at least ten times. The V call is TRBV9, the J call TRBJ2-1; D may be TRBD2 (6 bases). Trimming stripped 0 bases from V and 3 bases from J, with 13 bases between. This CDR3 spans 16 amino acids. Germline V gives CDR1 SGDLS, CDR2 YYNGEE. The CDR3 here is CASSVGGLHRYNEQFF. The CDR3 DNA reads as TGTGCCAGCAGCGTAGGGGGACTTCATCGCTACAATGAGCAGTTCTTC.

This clonotype was recorded at least ten times. The chain couples TRBV12-3 or TRBV12-4 to TRBJ2-3; D is unresolved. The CDR3 length is 16 residues. V lost 3 bases and J 6 bases, leaving 19 bases between the germline ends. Here the CDR3 DNA reads TGTGCCAGCAGTTTCACTGAGTGGGGTCCTGGGGATACGCAGTATTTT. Protein: CASSFTEWGPGDTQYF.

This clonotype showed up many times. The chain joins TRBV18 to TRBJ2-1, with 7 bases identical to TRBD1. This CDR3 has 14 residues. V shed 3 bases, J shed 7 bases, and the junction held 6 bases outside the gene matches. Germline values: CDR1 KGHSH, CDR2 LQKENI. The CDR3 protein is CASSPGQVRNEQFF. CDR3 DNA: TGTGCCAGCTCACCTGGACAGGTCAGGAATGAGCAGTTCTTC.

The rearrangement links TRBV5-4 to TRBJ2-7; TRBD2 matches 9 bases. V lost 4 bases and J lost 3; bases outside the gene matches: 11. The CDR3 extends over 16 amino acids. From germline, CDR1 is SGHNT and CDR2 YYREEE (reference sequence). CDR3 amino acids: CASSPEGTSRYYEQYF. The CDR3 coding sequence is TGTGCCAGCAGCCCTGAAGGGACTAGCCGCTACTACGAGCAGTACTTC.

There are many counts of this clonotype. The V gene is TRBV9, the J gene TRBJ2-5; the D is unclear. Germline CDR1 reads SGDLS; CDR2 reads YYNGEE. This CDR3 is built from 13 residues. Trimming left V 3 bases short and J 5 bases short, with 11 bases between. The CDR3 sequence: CASSGVDPETQYF. Here the CDR3 DNA reads TGTGCCAGCAGCGGGGTGGACCCCGAGACCCAGTACTTC.